This TCR beta chain originates from a study of cytomegalovirus exposure and HLA in healthy donors. Study-level results: The authors listed 164 TCR beta chains as cytomegalovirus-associated. HLA alleles were associated with around 17,000 TCR beta sequences in a later analysis at 0.05 false discovery rate.

CDR1 and CDR2 (germline): MDHEN, SYDVKM. The CDR3 runs to 16 residues. Losses at the gene ends were 5 bases for V and 5 bases for J; bases not matched to a gene: 11. As concerns this clone: Its matching antigen is unknown.

The primer mix had 60 Vbeta and 13 Jbeta primers. The protocol was immunoSEQ multiplex PCR, while the TCRdb copy is restricted to in-frame clones and leaves out a portion. Here the sample spans 110,000 to 150,000 clones, 73% being singletons. Input material: PBMCs. The receptor was isolated from a human donor in good health. The chain couples TRBV28 to TRBJ2-5; 10 positions agree with TRBD1. This chain's CDR3 is CASSTQRDRGMETQYF. CDR3 in DNA: TGTGCCAGCAGTACCCAACGGGACAGGGGAATGGAGACCCAGTACTTC. Supplemented by reference TRBV28 and TRBJ2-5, the full variable domain reads DVKVTQSSRYLVKRTGEKVFLECVQDMDHENMFWYRQDPGLGLRLIYFSYDVKMKEKGDIPEGYSVSREKKERFSLILESASTNQTSMYLCASSTQRDRGMETQYFGPGTRLLVL.